These 26 T cell receptor beta chains originate from one sample sequenced in a study of blood T cell repertoires in COVID-19 (dated by TCRdb to the early 2020s). Receptors were amplified or captured by the immunoSEQ multiplex PCR assay. Imported from immuneACCESS, the table was reduced by TCRdb to in-frame sequences with V and J called. These copies leave out some clones; in studies compared against another copy, an unresolved V gene accounts for under half, and the cause of the remainder is not known. Across this sample there are 200,000 to 250,000 clones, with roughly 83% seen only once. Of the sample, about 8.1% is held by the ten largest clones. The sequenced sample consisted of peripheral blood. Receptor source: a man at least 80 years old with acute or convalescent COVID-19.

The chain employs TRBV6-6 and TRBJ1-6; 8 bases are shared with TRBD1. The CDR3 is 14 residues long. In germline, CDR1 is MNHNY, CDR2 SVGAGI (reference sequence). Trimming at V came to 11 bases and at J to 8 bases, leaving 11 bases not matched to a gene. The CDR3 loop reads CAGRTGSMDSPLHF. CDR3 sequence (DNA): TGTGCCGGACGGACAGGGTCGATGGATTCACCCCTCCACTTT.

This clone was observed a few times. The V gene is TRBV5-1, the J gene TRBJ2-7; D gene uncertain. The germline V gene encodes CDR1 SGHRS and CDR2 YFSETQ. The CDR3 covers 14 residues. With 0 bases removed from V and 1 base from J, the gap between germline ends came to 8 bases. DNA of the CDR3: TGCGCCAGCAGCTTGGTAGACAATTCCTACGAGCAGTACTTC. Translated: CASSLVDNSYEQYF.

This sequence joins TRBV18 and TRBJ1-6; TRBD1 matches at 9 bases. The J segment lost 8 bases and the V segment lost 3 bases, leaving 5 bases of the junction unmatched. Germline CDR1 and CDR2: KGHSH and LQKENI. CDR3 length equals 15 residues. CDR3 in amino acids: CASSPGTGIDSPLHF. The CDR3 DNA reads TGTGCCAGCTCACCCGGGACAGGGATTGATTCACCCCTCCACTTT.

The chain carries TRBV7-9 and TRBJ1-1; 9 nucleotides line up with TRBD1. The V and J ends lost 6 bases and 3 bases, in that order; junction bases with no gene match: 5. Germline-derived CDR1 and CDR2 are SEHNR and FQNEAQ (reference sequence). The CDR3 length is 14 residues. The CDR3 protein is CASSLQGADTEAFF. CDR3 in DNA: TGTGCCAGCAGTCTACAGGGGGCCGACACTGAAGCTTTCTTT.

V gene TRBV6-5 combines with J gene TRBJ2-7; 7 nucleotides match TRBD1. Trimming at V came to 4 bases and at J to 1 base, leaving 4 bases not matched to a gene. Germline V gives CDR1 MNHEY, CDR2 SVGAGI. The CDR3 extends over 14 amino acids. This CDR3 is CASSFRDSSYEQYF. The CDR3 nucleotides read TGTGCCAGCAGTTTCCGGGACAGTTCCTACGAGCAGTACTTC.

This clone occurred once. The chain joins TRBV30 to TRBJ1-4; D is possibly TRBD1 (6 bases). The ends were cut back, 2 bases at V and 8 bases at J, with 18 bases in the middle. Germline V gene data show CDR1 as GTSNPN and CDR2 as SVGIG (reference sequence). The CDR3 sequence is 15 residues long. CDR3 residues: CAWSSLRGEGEKLFF. The CDR3, as DNA: TGTGCCTGGAGTTCCCTTAGGGGGGAGGGGGAAAAACTGTTTTTT.

V gene TRBV7-9 combines with J gene TRBJ1-2; 8 nucleotides agree with TRBD1. Germline CDR1 SEHNR, CDR2 FQNEAQ (reference sequence). V lost 11 bases, J lost 3 bases, and 14 bases stayed unmatched. The CDR3 sequence is 15 residues long. CDR3 sequence: CASGRSGGADYGYTF. CDR3 DNA: TGTGCCTCTGGCCGATCAGGGGGCGCGGACTATGGCTACACCTTC.

The gene calls are TRBV5-1 and TRBJ2-2; D remains ambiguous. Germline CDR1 and CDR2: SGHRS and YFSETQ. The germline V and J ends were trimmed by 1 base and 3 bases, with 10 bases remaining between them. The CDR3 is 15 residues long. CDR3 protein: CASSLSVVDTGELFF. CDR3 nucleotides: TGCGCCAGCAGCTTGTCTGTTGTCGACACCGGGGAGCTGTTTTTT.

The rearrangement uses TRBV5-1 and TRBJ2-7, with 13 bases fitting TRBD2. The V segment lost 4 bases and the J segment 4 bases; nucleotides outside the gene matches: 5. The CDR3 is made up of 15 amino acids. Germline CDR1 and CDR2: SGHRS and YFSETQ. The CDR3 is CASSPGLAGIYEQYF. CDR3 bases: TGCGCCAGCAGCCCGGGACTAGCGGGGATTTACGAGCAGTACTTC.

CDR3 in amino acids: CASSPKQAEKLFF. Here the CDR3 DNA reads TGTGCCAGCTCACCAAAGCAGGCCGAAAAACTGTTTTTT. V and J are TRBV18 and TRBJ1-4, with D uncertain. CDR3 length: 13 amino acids. V lost 2 bases and J lost 8, with 9 bases in between. CDR1 KGHSH and CDR2 LQKENI come from the germline V gene.

V and J are TRBV9 and TRBJ2-1; D might be TRBD2 (5 bases). Germline V gene sequence: CDR1 SGDLS, CDR2 YYNGEE. The length of the CDR3 is 14 residues. Trimming took off 4 bases at V and 13 bases at J, with 21 bases between the two ends. DNA for the CDR3: TGTGCCAGCAGCCCAACGACTGGACTTGCCCCCCAGTTCTTC. Its protein product is CASSPTTGLAPQFF.

This clone was recorded once. This chain connects TRBV11-1 to TRBJ1-2; 8 positions agree with TRBD1. Looked up from germline, CDR1 is SGHAT and CDR2 is FQDESV (reference sequence). This CDR3 has 14 amino acids. After removal of 6 bases from V and 3 bases from J, the junction contained 6 bases not matched to a gene. The CDR3 coding sequence is TGTGCCAGCAGTTCCAGACAGGGGTACTATGGCTACACCTTC. Amino acid sequence: CASSSRQGYYGYTF.

This CDR3 is CASSQGALRGGEQFF. The CDR3 DNA is TGTGCCAGCAGCCAAGGGGCTCTCAGGGGCGGCGAGCAGTTCTTC. The V gene is TRBV3-1 (or the pseudogene TRBV3-2), the J gene TRBJ2-1; a weak D match, TRBD1 (6 bases). V lost 1 base and J lost 10, with 17 bases in between. Germline V gene sequence: CDR1 LGHDT, CDR2 YNNKEL (reference sequence). This CDR3 has 15 residues.

This rearrangement joins TRBV20-1 to TRBJ2-7, with TRBD1 matching over 7 bases. The V and J ends lost 4 bases and 5 bases, in that order; junction bases with no gene match: 2. Germline-derived CDR1 and CDR2 are DFQATT and SNEGSKA (reference sequence). The CDR3 is made up of 11 amino acids. The CDR3 spells CSAMTGNEQYF. The CDR3 bases are TGCAGTGCTATGACAGGGAACGAGCAGTACTTC.

The chain uses TRBV5-1 and TRBJ2-3; 13 nucleotides line up with TRBD2. Germline V gene lookup returns CDR1 SGHRS and CDR2 YFSETQ. The CDR3 is 18 amino acids. With 3 bases clipped from V and 2 bases from J, the junction kept 9 bases outside the gene matches. The CDR3 DNA reads TGCGCCAGCAGCTCCGGACTAGCGGGGGCGGGAATCACAGATACGCAGTATTTT. Translated: CASSSGLAGAGITDTQYF.

This chain uses TRBV18 with TRBJ1-1; the match to TRBD1 covers 7 bases. The trim removed 4 bases at V and 11 bases at J, leaving 10 bases unmatched. The V gene's germline CDR1 is KGHSH and CDR2 LQKENI. This CDR3 comprises 13 residues. The CDR3 loop is CASSRSRGQEAFF. CDR3 nucleotides: TGTGCCAGCTCACGTTCTAGGGGGCAGGAGGCTTTCTTT.

The chain carries TRBV24-1 and TRBJ1-6; 7 bases are shared with TRBD1. From germline, CDR1 is KGHDR and CDR2 SFDVKD. J was trimmed by 0 bases and V by 5 bases; bases with no gene match: 18. There are 21 residues in the CDR3. CDR3 sequence (DNA): TGTGCCACCAGTGTCCTCCGGGACAGTTCGTCTTTAAGCTCCTATAATTCACCCCTCCACTTT. Translation gives CATSVLRDSSSLSSYNSPLHF.

This clone has more than one count but fewer than ten. V usage is TRBV19 and J usage is TRBJ1-3; D not resolved. CDR1 and CDR2 from the germline V gene are LNHDA and SQIVND (reference sequence). The CDR3 is 11 amino acids. DNA of the CDR3: TGTGCACATACGGGGAGGAACACCATATATTTT. Its translation is CAHTGRNTIYF.

The gene calls are TRBV4-1 and TRBJ2-2; tentatively, D is TRBD2 (6 bases). V lost 1 base to trimming and J lost 3 bases, with 9 bases between them. CDR1 MGHRA and CDR2 YSYEKL come from the germline V gene. The CDR3 covers 15 residues. CDR3 DNA sequence: TGCGCCAGCAGCCAAGTCAGGGAGGACACCGGGGAGCTGTTTTTT. This codes for CASSQVREDTGELFF.

This clone has just one count. V is TRBV9 and J is TRBJ1-5; tentative D call: TRBD1 (6 bases). Trimming cost V 2 bases and J 5 bases, with 14 bases left between them. This CDR3 has 15 residues. The germline V gene encodes CDR1 SGDLS and CDR2 YYNGEE. This CDR3 reads CASSVGGAIDQPQHF. The CDR3 DNA is TGTGCCAGCAGCGTCGGGGGGGCGATTGATCAGCCCCAGCATTTT.

This chain uses TRBV19 with TRBJ1-2, with 8 bases that match TRBD1. This CDR3 contains 15 residues. The trim removed 6 bases at V and 3 bases at J, leaving 9 bases unmatched. Germline CDR1 LNHDA, CDR2 SQIVND (reference sequence). CDR3 amino acids: CASSRTTGVDYGYTF. The CDR3 coding sequence is TGTGCCAGTAGCAGAACGACAGGGGTGGACTATGGCTACACCTTC. Full variable domain (remainder filled in from reference TRBV19 and TRBJ1-2): DGGITQSPKYLFRKEGQNVTLSCEQNLNHDAMYWYRQDPGQGLRLIYYSQIVNDFQKGDIAEGYSVSREKKESFPLTVTSAQKNPTAFYLCASSRTTGVDYGYTFGSGTRLTVV.

This clone was found a few times. The V gene is TRBV6-5, the J gene TRBJ1-4; possible D gene TRBD1, 5 bases. Germline CDR1 reads MNHEY; CDR2 reads SVGAGI. The CDR3 length is 14 residues. Trimming pared 2 bases from V and 4 bases from J, leaving 8 bases between. CDR3 residues: CASSYRGLNEKLFF. The CDR3 DNA is TGTGCCAGCAGTTACAGGGGTCTTAATGAAAAACTGTTTTTT.

The gene calls are TRBV7-8 and TRBJ2-7; TRBD1 agrees at 9 bases. Germline assignment: CDR1 SGHVS and CDR2 FQNEAQ. The junction had 14 bases not matched to a gene; V was cut back by 3 bases and J by 2 bases. There are 18 residues in the CDR3. CDR3 sequence (DNA): TGTGCCAGCAGCTTCATCATTAGTGCACAGGGGGCAGCCTACGAGCAGTACTTC. Translated, it gives CASSFIISAQGAAYEQYF.

The chain joins TRBV30 to TRBJ1-1; TRBD1 matches at 7 bases. The trim removed 2 bases at V and 8 bases at J, leaving 2 bases unmatched. The CDR3 length is 11 residues. CDR1 and CDR2 (germline): GTSNPN, SVGIG (reference sequence). The CDR3 spells CAWSWDREAFF. The CDR3 coding sequence is TGTGCCTGGAGTTGGGACAGAGAAGCTTTCTTT.

The chain combines TRBV25-1 with TRBJ2-1; 12 positions agree with TRBD1. CDR1 is MGHDK, CDR2 SYGVNS, per germline. J gave up 6 bases and V 6 bases, and 0 bases lay outside the gene matches. CDR3 length: 13 residues. CDR3 nucleotide sequence: TGTGCCAGCAGGGGACAGGGGGCCAATGAGCAGTTCTTC. Translating it yields CASRGQGANEQFF.

CDR3 protein: CASSPPGTGLYEQYF. The DNA for the CDR3 is TGTGCCAGTAGCCCACCCGGGACAGGCCTCTACGAGCAGTACTTC. This rearrangement joins TRBV19 to TRBJ2-7, with 8 bases lining up with TRBD1. J gave up 3 bases and V 6 bases, and 10 bases lay outside the gene matches. This CDR3 region has 15 residues. Germline assignment: CDR1 LNHDA and CDR2 SQIVND (reference sequence).